This TCR beta chain was sequenced in a study of blood T cell repertoires in COVID-19. In germline, CDR1 is SEHNR, CDR2 FQNEAQ (reference sequence). With 6 bases clipped from V and 2 bases from J, the junction kept 8 bases outside the gene matches. This CDR3 has 15 amino acids. Profiling relied on immunoSEQ multiplex PCR, and the TCRdb table lists in-frame clones only, not all of them. The data show about 100,000 clones, about 89% seen once. The TCR was taken from a man aged 45-65 years with acute or convalescent COVID-19. V usage is TRBV7-9 and J usage is TRBJ2-5, with 8 nucleotides matching TRBD2. The sequenced material came from peripheral blood. The CDR3 DNA reads TGTGCCAGCAGTGCTTACGCGGGGGGTCAAGAGACCCAGTACTTC. This encodes CASSAYAGGQETQYF.